This T cell receptor (beta chain) was documented in a study of T cells in Graves' hyperthyroidism and ophthalmopathy. CDR1 and CDR2 from the germline V gene are SGHVS and FQNEAQ. The germline V and J ends were trimmed by 5 bases and 5 bases, with 16 bases remaining between them. The CDR3 is 14 residues long. Remarks on this clonotype: What it recognizes is unknown.

RNA transcripts served as the template for amplifying TCR beta CDR3 regions. RT-PCR in the first round (using the HTBI primer set) targeted the TCR CDR3. TCRdb analysed the multiplex PCR reads with MiXCR anew, one entry per CDR3 protein. The table lists fewer than 750,000 distinct CDR3 sequences, 40% to 55% of them singletons. Uncontrolled infection, other autoimmune disease, pregnancy or lactation disqualified patients from enrolment. Study conclusions and caveats: The model foresaw ophthalmopathy a median approximately 6.1 months prior to onset. In the blood, most expanded thyroid clonotypes above 0.001 appeared as well. Through a model of 13 V-J features, ophthalmopathy was separated from stable hyperthyroidism.

The genes are TRBV7-8 and TRBJ2-7; D tentatively fits TRBD1 or TRBD2 (5 bases each). The receptor was derived from a woman under 30 with Graves' hyperthyroidism. The sample consisted of peripheral blood or thyroid tissue (not recorded which). The CDR3 DNA is TGTGCCAGCAGCATCCGGGACCTGTGGGACGAGCAGTACTTC. It is translated as CASSIRDLWDEQYF.